This record concerns one TCR beta chain sequence. Its antigen remains unidentified. The data stem from a study of T cell repertoires in cytomegalovirus infection. Looking at the study overall: HLA-B-restricted CMV epitopes that are well studied, plus recently identified HLA-C-restricted ones, were used by the study.

The CDR3 is 16 amino acids. Per the germline V gene, CDR1 is MNHNY and CDR2 is SVGAGI (reference sequence). V lost 6 bases and J 0 bases, leaving 18 bases between the germline ends. TCRdb re-derived calls from the reads in MiXCR, one entry per CDR3 protein. The sample lists about 900,000 distinct CDR3 sequences; less than 35% were seen once. Study observations and caveats: In two of eight donors, the top clonotype was HLA-C-restricted CMV-specific.

V is TRBV6-6 and J is TRBJ2-7; D is perhaps TRBD2 (6 bases). This TCR came from a human donor in good health (CMV status not recorded). Some clones in this sample may be carry-over from other donors' samples. The sample was cultured CD8+ T cells from PBMCs, taken from culture after CMV antigen stimulation. CDR3 region: CASSQYSGTPSYEQYF. CDR3 DNA: TGTGCCAGCAGCCAATACTCAGGGACTCCCTCCTACGAGCAGTACTTC.